Each of the 26 T cell receptor beta chains below was sequenced from the same sample in a study of T cell responses to AZD1222 COVID-19 vaccine. Assay: immunoSEQ multiplex PCR; the TCRdb copy retains only in-frame clones and omits some. The table lists some 86,000 clones, more than 70% of them singletons. Specimen: peripheral blood, collected on day 0 of AZD1222 vaccination. These receptors were obtained from an adult in good health.

This clone came up once. CDR3 loop: CASSPSGTDYEQYF. For the CDR3, the DNA is TGTGCCAGCTCACCCTCCGGGACAGACTACGAGCAGTACTTC. The genes are TRBV18 and TRBJ2-7, with 7 bases lining up with TRBD1. V trimming: 3 bases; J trimming: 3 bases; junction bases outside the gene matches: 5. Germline loops: CDR1 KGHSH, CDR2 LQKENI. CDR3 length: 14 amino acids.

This chain links TRBV5-4 with TRBJ1-2; 7 positions agree with TRBD1. V was clipped by 2 bases and J by 7 bases; unmatched bases: 11. Germline V gene sequence: CDR1 SGHNT, CDR2 YYREEE (reference sequence). CDR3 length: 15 residues. DNA of the CDR3: TGTGCCAGCAGCTTCTCGACAGGGTTTAGTAGTGGCTACACCTTC. It yields the protein CASSFSTGFSSGYTF.

The chain recombines TRBV4-2 with TRBJ1-2, with D tentatively TRBD1 (6 bases). The germline CDR1 and CDR2 sequences are LGHNA and YNFKEQ. CDR3 length: 17 residues. V was shortened by 2 bases and J by 6 bases, with 22 bases between the two germline ends. The CDR3 is CASSQPEPGHNRHGYTF. The CDR3 nucleotides are TGTGCCAGCAGCCAACCCGAACCGGGACATAATAGGCATGGCTACACCTTC.

V gene TRBV27 combines with J gene TRBJ2-5; D not resolved. The V gene lost 3 bases and the J gene lost 2 bases, with 7 bases spanning the gap. The length of the CDR3 is 13 residues. Germline values: CDR1 MNHEY, CDR2 SMNVEV (reference sequence). The CDR3 DNA follows: TGTGCCAGCAGTTTGTTTCAGCAAGAGACCCAGTACTTC. This encodes CASSLFQQETQYF.

V gene TRBV28 combines with J gene TRBJ1-1; D gene ambiguous. The CDR3 consists of 14 residues. Germline V lookup: CDR1 MDHEN, CDR2 SYDVKM. Trimming left V 2 bases short and J 1 base short, with 8 bases between. In nucleotides, the CDR3 is TGTGCCAGCAGTTTAGGCCGCAAGAACACTGAAGCTTTCTTT. It codes for CASSLGRKNTEAFF.

This chain joins TRBV5-1 and TRBJ2-7; TRBD1 agrees at 8 bases. This CDR3 comprises 14 residues. Trimming took 0 bases from V and 6 from J; bases not matched to a gene: 5. Germline V gene data show CDR1 as SGHRS and CDR2 as YFSETQ. CDR3 sequence reads: CASSLGSDRGEQYF. DNA of the CDR3: TGCGCCAGCAGCTTGGGATCCGACAGGGGCGAGCAGTACTTC.

The chain is built from TRBV28 and TRBJ1-5; D may be TRBD1 (6 bases). This CDR3 is built from 18 residues. V lost 1 base and J lost 7, with 23 bases in between. The germline CDR1 and CDR2 sequences are MDHEN and SYDVKM. The CDR3 DNA reads as TGTGCCAGCAGTTTATTAGGGGCAGGGGCGAGATTGGGGCAGCCCCAGCATTTT. Protein product: CASSLLGAGARLGQPQHF. The variable domain in full, with the rest retrieved from reference TRBV28 and TRBJ1-5, is DVKVTQSSRYLVKRTGEKVFLECVQDMDHENMFWYRQDPGLGLRLIYFSYDVKMKEKGDIPEGYSVSREKKERFSLILESASTNQTSMYLCASSLLGAGARLGQPQHFGDGTRLSIL.

The chain couples TRBV6-5 to TRBJ1-4; D not certain. Trimming took 0 bases from V and 8 from J, leaving 7 bases between them. The length of the CDR3 is 13 residues. Germline loops: CDR1 MNHEY, CDR2 SVGAGI. CDR3 sequence: CASSYSKGEKLFF. DNA for the CDR3: TGTGCCAGCAGTTACTCGAAGGGAGAAAAACTGTTTTTT.

V and J are TRBV6-6 and TRBJ1-1; possible D gene TRBD1, 6 bases. The germline V gene encodes CDR1 MNHNY and CDR2 SVGAGI (reference sequence). The CDR3 is 14 residues long. V was pared by 5 bases and J by 4 bases, with 14 bases between. CDR3 nucleotides: TGTGCCAGCAGTAAAGGCCAGGGGACCACTGAAGCTTTCTTT. This sequence encodes CASSKGQGTTEAFF.

This chain uses TRBV10-1 with TRBJ1-4; no firm D call. CDR3 size: 18 residues. Trimming took off 3 bases at V and 0 bases at J, with 17 bases between the two ends. Germline CDR1 reads WNHNN; CDR2 reads SYGVQD (reference sequence). The CDR3 bases are TGCGCCAGCAGTGACGGGCCCCCTGGCACAACAACTAATGAAAAACTGTTTTTT. Its protein product is CASSDGPPGTTTNEKLFF.

The chain is built from TRBV4-2 and TRBJ2-7, with D perhaps matching TRBD1 (7 bases). The CDR3 sequence is 12 residues long. Germline V CDR1 and CDR2: LGHNA, YNFKEQ. Deletions cut 2 bases from V and 6 bases from J, with 8 bases between. CDR3 nucleotides: TGTGCCAGCAGCCAACAGGGGGGCGAGCAGTACTTC. It translates to CASSQQGGEQYF.

The rearrangement joins TRBV6-5 to TRBJ2-7, with 9 bases lining up with TRBD2. CDR3 size: 15 residues. Germline values: CDR1 MNHEY, CDR2 SVGAGI. V trimming: 6 bases; J trimming: 4 bases; junction bases outside the gene matches: 10. In DNA form, the CDR3 reads TGTGCCAGCAGCCGGTCGGGACTAGCTGAATACGAGCAGTACTTC. It codes for CASSRSGLAEYEQYF.

This chain connects TRBV5-4 to TRBJ2-2, with TRBD1 matching 10 bases. J gave up 6 bases and V 3 bases, and 2 bases lay outside the gene matches. The CDR3 totals 14 residues. CDR1 and CDR2 (germline): SGHNT, YYREEE (reference sequence). DNA for the CDR3: TGTGCCAGCAGCTCGGGACAGGGGCCCGGGGAGCTGTTTTTT. This gives the protein CASSSGQGPGELFF.

This chain uses TRBV18 with TRBJ2-3; the D gene could be TRBD1 or TRBD2 (5 bases each). Germline V gene sequence: CDR1 KGHSH, CDR2 LQKENI. CDR3 length: 14 residues. V was cut by 3 bases and J by 2 bases, with 9 bases left in between. The CDR3 region is CASSPGLATDTQYF. DNA of the CDR3: TGTGCCAGCTCACCGGGGCTAGCCACAGATACGCAGTATTTT.

This chain joins TRBV2 and TRBJ2-2; TRBD1 agrees at 8 bases. The V gene's germline CDR1 is SNHLY and CDR2 FYNNEI. The length of the CDR3 is 15 residues. V gave up 6 bases and J gave up 5 bases; unmatched junction bases: 8. The CDR3 region has the DNA TGTGCCAGCAGGAACGGACAGGGACAGACCGGGGAGCTGTTTTTT. Translation: CASRNGQGQTGELFF.

The chain couples TRBV2 to TRBJ2-3; D is undetermined. Germline loops: CDR1 SNHLY, CDR2 FYNNEI. Trimming took off 4 bases at V and 2 bases at J, with 7 bases between the two ends. The CDR3 is made up of 13 amino acids. The CDR3 DNA follows: TGTGCCAGCAGTGTTGGGGTCACAGATACGCAGTATTTT. Translated: CASSVGVTDTQYF.

V gene TRBV23-1 combines with J gene TRBJ1-3; D gene uncertain. TRBV23-1 is an ORF; its function is uncertain. Trimming cost V 2 bases and J 0 bases, with 8 bases left between them. The CDR3 is 15 amino acids. The CDR3 reads CASSQRADSGNTIYF. Written as DNA, the CDR3 is TGCGCCAGCAGTCAACGGGCGGACTCTGGAAACACCATATATTTT.

The chain joins TRBV2 to TRBJ2-5; D possibly corresponds to TRBD1 (5 bases). V was cut by 7 bases and J by 4 bases, with 13 bases left in between. The CDR3 has 13 amino acids. Per the germline V gene, CDR1 is SNHLY and CDR2 is FYNNEI. The CDR3 loop reads CASKGVSLETQYF. The DNA of the CDR3 is TGTGCCAGCAAAGGGGTGTCGTTAGAGACCCAGTACTTC.

V usage is TRBV12-5 and J usage is TRBJ1-5; D remains ambiguous. CDR3 size: 13 residues. The germline gives CDR1 LGHNT, CDR2 FRNRAP. V shed 5 bases and J shed 6 bases, with 11 bases lying between them. The CDR3 is CASGQTGVQPQHF. In DNA form, the CDR3 reads TGTGCTAGTGGTCAAACTGGGGTTCAGCCCCAGCATTTT.

The chain links TRBV3-1 (or the pseudogene TRBV3-2) to TRBJ2-3, with 11 bases that match TRBD2. Germline V CDR1 and CDR2: LGHDT, YNNKEL (reference sequence). The CDR3 extends over 15 amino acids. Losses at the gene ends were 6 bases for V and 1 base for J; bases not matched to a gene: 3. The CDR3 region has the DNA TGTGCCAGCAGGTTTAGCGGGGGGGGCACAGATACGCAGTATTTT. This encodes CASRFSGGGTDTQYF.

The chain recombines TRBV20-1 with TRBJ2-5; 7 bases fit TRBD2. V gave up 3 bases and J gave up 5 bases; unmatched junction bases: 12. The CDR3 is 15 amino acids. From germline, CDR1 is DFQATT and CDR2 SNEGSKA (reference sequence). This CDR3 is CSASSLGEGGETQYF. The CDR3 nucleotides read TGCAGTGCTAGTTCCTTGGGGGAGGGCGGCGAGACCCAGTACTTC.

V gene TRBV7-9 combines with J gene TRBJ2-7; the D gene is possibly TRBD2 (6 bases). The length of the CDR3 is 13 residues. Trimming left V 3 bases short and J 3 bases short, with 9 bases between. CDR1 is SEHNR and CDR2 is FQNEAQ in the germline V gene (reference sequence). CDR3 residues: CASSFGGVYEQYF. Written as DNA, the CDR3 is TGTGCCAGCAGCTTTGGCGGGGTCTACGAGCAGTACTTC.

V and J are TRBV28 and TRBJ2-7; D tentatively fits TRBD1 or TRBD2 (5 bases each). Germline V CDR1 and CDR2: MDHEN, SYDVKM. Trimming stripped 5 bases from V and 2 bases from J, with 16 bases between. This CDR3 contains 15 residues. Here the CDR3 reads CASSLPGTGTYEQYF. The CDR3 DNA follows: TGTGCCAGCAGTCTCCCTGGGACGGGTACCTACGAGCAGTACTTC.

This chain uses TRBV29-1 with TRBJ2-3; TRBD2 is a possible D gene (5 bases). CDR3 length equals 13 residues. CDR1 and CDR2 (germline): SQVTM, ANQGSEA. The ends were cut back, 7 bases at V and 0 bases at J, with 11 bases in the middle. CDR3 nucleotides: TGCAGCGCGTCCCGGGAAAGCACAGATACGCAGTATTTT. The encoded protein is CSASRESTDTQYF.

The chain couples TRBV28 to TRBJ1-4; 8 bases agree with TRBD1. This CDR3 has 17 residues. CDR1 is MDHEN, CDR2 SYDVKM, per germline. The trim removed 5 bases at V and 2 bases at J, leaving 10 bases unmatched. The CDR3 DNA reads TGTGCCAGCAGTCCCCAGGGGGCGCTTCTCACTAATGAAAAACTGTTTTTT. It specifies CASSPQGALLTNEKLFF.

This chain connects TRBV3-1 (or the pseudogene TRBV3-2) to TRBJ1-3; TRBD1 might be the D (5 bases). This CDR3 contains 15 residues. V shed 5 bases and J shed 4 bases, with 15 bases lying between them. The V gene's germline CDR1 is LGHDT and CDR2 YNNKEL (reference sequence). Here the CDR3 reads CASSRTQAPGNTIYF. The CDR3, as DNA: TGTGCCAGCAGCAGGACACAGGCGCCCGGAAACACCATATATTTT.